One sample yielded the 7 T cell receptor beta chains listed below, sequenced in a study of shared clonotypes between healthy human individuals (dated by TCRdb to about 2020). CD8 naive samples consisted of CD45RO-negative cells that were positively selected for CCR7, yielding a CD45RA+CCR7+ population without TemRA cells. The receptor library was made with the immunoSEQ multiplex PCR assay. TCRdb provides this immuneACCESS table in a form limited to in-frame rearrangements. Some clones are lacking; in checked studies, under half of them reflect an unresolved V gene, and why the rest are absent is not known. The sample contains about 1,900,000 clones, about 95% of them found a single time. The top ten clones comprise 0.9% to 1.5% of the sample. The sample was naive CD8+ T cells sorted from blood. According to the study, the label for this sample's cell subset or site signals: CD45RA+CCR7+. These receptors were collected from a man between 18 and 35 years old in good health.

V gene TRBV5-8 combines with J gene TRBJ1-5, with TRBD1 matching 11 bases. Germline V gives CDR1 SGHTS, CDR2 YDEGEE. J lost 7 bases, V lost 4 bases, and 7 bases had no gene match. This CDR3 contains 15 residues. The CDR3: CASSLDRGHGQPQHF. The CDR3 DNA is TGTGCCAGCAGCCTGGACAGGGGGCACGGGCAGCCCCAGCATTTT.

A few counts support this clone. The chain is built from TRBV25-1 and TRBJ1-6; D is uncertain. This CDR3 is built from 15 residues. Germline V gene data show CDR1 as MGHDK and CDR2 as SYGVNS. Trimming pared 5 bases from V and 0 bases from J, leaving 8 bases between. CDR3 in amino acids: CASSRSSSYNSPLHF. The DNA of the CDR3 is TGTGCCAGCAGTCGCAGCAGCTCCTATAATTCACCCCTCCACTTT.

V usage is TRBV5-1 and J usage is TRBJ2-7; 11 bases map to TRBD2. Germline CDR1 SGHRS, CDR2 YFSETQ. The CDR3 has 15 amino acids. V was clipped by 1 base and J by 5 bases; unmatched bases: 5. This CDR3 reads CASSLRPGLADEQYF. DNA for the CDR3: TGCGCCAGCAGCTTGAGGCCGGGACTAGCGGACGAGCAGTACTTC.

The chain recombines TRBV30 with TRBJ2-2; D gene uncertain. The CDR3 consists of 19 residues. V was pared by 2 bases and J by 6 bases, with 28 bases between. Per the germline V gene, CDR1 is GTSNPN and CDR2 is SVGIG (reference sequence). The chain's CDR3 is CAWSPSPGLQGVIAGELFF. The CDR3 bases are TGTGCCTGGAGTCCCTCTCCCGGGCTCCAAGGCGTCATTGCCGGGGAGCTGTTTTTT.

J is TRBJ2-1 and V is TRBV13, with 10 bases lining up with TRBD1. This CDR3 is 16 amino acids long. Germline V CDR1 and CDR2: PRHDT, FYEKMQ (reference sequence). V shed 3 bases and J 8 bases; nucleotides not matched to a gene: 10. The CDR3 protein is CASSLSGTGVADEQFF. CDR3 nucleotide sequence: TGTGCCAGCAGCTTGTCCGGGACAGGGGTAGCCGATGAGCAGTTCTTC.

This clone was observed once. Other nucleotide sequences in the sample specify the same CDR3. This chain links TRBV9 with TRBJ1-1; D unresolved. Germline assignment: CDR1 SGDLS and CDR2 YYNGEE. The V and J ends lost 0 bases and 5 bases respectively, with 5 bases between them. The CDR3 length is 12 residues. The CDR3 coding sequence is TGTGCCAGCAGCGTAGTGGGGACTGAAGCTTTCTTT. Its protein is CASSVVGTEAFF.

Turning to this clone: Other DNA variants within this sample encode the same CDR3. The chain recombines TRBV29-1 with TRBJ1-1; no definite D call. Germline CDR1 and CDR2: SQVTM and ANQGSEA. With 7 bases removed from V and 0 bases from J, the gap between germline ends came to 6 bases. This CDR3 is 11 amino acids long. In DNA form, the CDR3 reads TGCAGCGGGCACCTGAACACTGAAGCTTTCTTT. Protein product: CSGHLNTEAFF.